The following is a T cell receptor (beta chain) sequence with its context. No fewer than 6 million PBMCs went into each sample. This sample is part of a study of blood T cells in healthy people across ages. With a J-beta primer mix and a sample-barcoded 5' primer, a second PCR ran 7 to 11 cycles. A single record per CDR3 protein comes from TCRdb applying MiXCR to the 5' RACE reads. The data show about 730,000 distinct CDR3 sequences, approximately 43% seen once. J was trimmed by 1 base and V by 5 bases; bases with no gene match: 4. This CDR3 contains 15 residues. The J gene is TRBJ2-5, the V gene TRBV12-3 or TRBV12-4; TRBD2 matches at 10 bases. The material sequenced was blood. This TCR derives from a woman in her sixties in good health. The CDR3: CASSQLAGLQETQYF. Here the CDR3 DNA reads TGTGCCAGCAGTCAACTAGCGGGACTCCAAGAGACCCAGTACTTC.